Each of the 14 T cell receptor beta chains below was sequenced from the same sample in a study of control samples from healthy donors and cancer patients (dated by TCRdb to 2020 to 2022). The library came from the immunoSEQ multiplex PCR assay. In TCRdb, the immuneACCESS table is reduced to in-frame sequences with V and J assigned. These tables do not hold every clone; where another copy was compared, an unresolved V gene accounts for under half, and the others remain unexplained. The sample table holds about 61,000 clones, of which around 89% were seen once. The top ten hold approximately 5.9% of the sample. Sequencing was carried out using PBMCs. The receptors shown here come from a man in his 60s with colorectal cancer.

The V call is TRBV3-1 (or the pseudogene TRBV3-2), the J call TRBJ1-1; TRBD1 is a possible D gene (5 bases). Per the germline V gene, CDR1 is LGHDT and CDR2 is YNNKEL (reference sequence). The CDR3 runs to 17 residues. Trimming removed 1 base at V and 6 bases at J, with 21 bases between. The CDR3 region has the DNA TGTGCCAGCAGCCAAGCCGTGGGGGGGTCCGGTTTGGCTGAAGCTTTCTTT. It is translated as CASSQAVGGSGLAEAFF.

V and J are TRBV7-2 and TRBJ1-6; a weak D match, TRBD1 (5 bases). The CDR3 totals 14 residues. Looked up from germline, CDR1 is SGHTA and CDR2 is FQGNSA. Trimming took off 11 bases at V and 5 bases at J, with 16 bases between the two ends. CDR3: CAGRGGIHNSPLHF. In DNA form, the CDR3 reads TGTGCCGGCCGGGGGGGTATTCATAATTCACCCCTCCACTTT.

The chain combines TRBV27 with TRBJ1-5; no firm D call. This CDR3 spans 14 amino acids. The ends were cut back, 5 bases at V and 8 bases at J, with 16 bases in the middle. Germline V gene sequence: CDR1 MNHEY, CDR2 SMNVEV (reference sequence). In DNA form, the CDR3 reads TGTGCCAGCAGTCCCCGGGCGCCGAGGGAGCCCCAGCATTTT. Translation: CASSPRAPREPQHF.

The genes are TRBV2 and TRBJ2-6; 8 bases line up with TRBD2. Per the germline V gene, CDR1 is SNHLY and CDR2 is FYNNEI. The CDR3 consists of 17 residues. V dropped 3 bases and J dropped 3; count of bases not matched to a gene: 7. The CDR3 bases are TGTGCCAGCAGTGACCCGGGACTAGAGAGTGGGGCCAACGTCCTGACTTTC. It encodes CASSDPGLESGANVLTF.

The chain has TRBV6-2 or TRBV6-3 and TRBJ2-1, with TRBD1 matching over 8 bases. CDR3 length: 16 amino acids. CDR1 is MNHEY and CDR2 is SVGEGT in the germline V gene. With 4 bases clipped from V and 1 base from J, the junction kept 6 bases outside the gene matches. The DNA for the CDR3 is TGTGCCAGCAGTTCCGGGACAGGTTGGTCCTACAATGAGCAGTTCTTC. Its translation: CASSSGTGWSYNEQFF.

This clone was seen only a few times. The chain has TRBV6-4 and TRBJ2-2, with D unclear. In germline, CDR1 is MRHNA, CDR2 SNTAGT. This CDR3 contains 18 residues. With 2 bases removed from V and 4 bases from J, the gap between germline ends came to 20 bases. The CDR3 loop reads CASSDLRYHLGFTGELFF. For the CDR3, the DNA is TGTGCCAGCAGTGACCTTCGATATCACCTCGGGTTCACCGGGGAGCTGTTTTTT.

The CDR3 sequence: CASSQWTGGYSPLHF. CDR3 nucleotide sequence: TGCGCCAGCAGCCAATGGACAGGGGGCTATTCACCCCTCCACTTT. V is TRBV4-3 and J is TRBJ1-6; 11 bases map to TRBD1. Germline V gene lookup returns CDR1 LGHNA and CDR2 YSLEER. This CDR3 contains 15 residues. The ends lost 2 bases at V and 8 bases at J; junction bases unmatched: 2.

J is TRBJ1-2 and V is TRBV7-3, with D perhaps TRBD1 (6 bases). Germline V gene data show CDR1 as SGHTA and CDR2 as FQGTGA. Deletions cut 5 bases from V and 4 bases from J, with 14 bases between. The CDR3 extends over 14 amino acids. CDR3 DNA sequence: TGTGCCAGCAGCCCCCTTGGGGGGGCCTATGGCTACACCTTC. Translated: CASSPLGGAYGYTF. Based on the CDR3 plus reference TRBV7-3 and TRBJ1-2, the full variable domain is GAGVSQTPSNKVTEKGKYVELRCDPISGHTALYWYRQSLGQGPEFLIYFQGTGAADDSGLPNDRFFAVRPEGSVSTLKIQRTERGDSAVYLCASSPLGGAYGYTFGSGTRLTVV.

This clone appeared a single time. J is TRBJ1-2 and V is TRBV28; 8 nucleotides match TRBD1. The CDR3 extends over 14 amino acids. V trimming: 6 bases; J trimming: 4 bases; junction bases outside the gene matches: 7. The germline V gene encodes CDR1 MDHEN and CDR2 SYDVKM. The CDR3 spells CASRRTGSLYGYTF. CDR3 coding DNA: TGTGCCAGCAGGCGGACAGGGTCCCTCTATGGCTACACCTTC.

The chain joins TRBV18 to TRBJ1-3; TRBD1 is a possible D gene (5 bases). The CDR3 covers 15 residues. CDR1 and CDR2 (germline): KGHSH, LQKENI. V was pared by 8 bases and J by 1 base, with 15 bases between. The CDR3 sequence: CASQPGSGSGNTIYF. For the CDR3, the DNA is TGTGCCAGCCAGCCAGGGTCCGGGTCTGGAAACACCATATATTTT.

With respect to this clone: Other nucleotide sequences from this sample produce the same CDR3. The chain carries TRBV24-1 and TRBJ2-5; possibly TRBD1 or TRBD2 for D (5 bases each). V lost 4 bases and J lost 5, with 13 bases in between. CDR1 and CDR2 (germline): KGHDR, SFDVKD. The CDR3 sequence is 14 residues long. The CDR3 region is CATSDPLRGETQYF. CDR3 bases: TGTGCCACCAGTGACCCCCTCCGGGGCGAGACCCAGTACTTC.

The chain uses TRBV5-5 and TRBJ2-7; 10 bases align to TRBD1. CDR3 size: 18 residues. Trimming at V came to 3 bases and at J to 2 bases, leaving 14 bases not matched to a gene. Germline V gene data show CDR1 as SGHKS and CDR2 as YYEKEE (reference sequence). The CDR3 DNA is TGTGCCAGCAGCTCGGCGGGGAGGACAGGGGGACGTCCCTACGAGCAGTACTTC. Translated, it gives CASSSAGRTGGRPYEQYF.

The CDR3 here is CASSDNYSGANVLTF. CDR3 nucleotides: TGTGCCAGTAGTGACAATTACTCTGGGGCCAACGTCCTGACTTTC. The chain combines TRBV19 with TRBJ2-6; D uncertain. The V gene's germline CDR1 is LNHDA and CDR2 SQIVND (reference sequence). The CDR3 is made up of 15 amino acids. Trimming removed 5 bases from V and 0 bases from J, with 8 bases in between.

This chain uses TRBV11-2 with TRBJ1-3; 9 positions match TRBD1. The CDR3 is 15 residues long. Germline V gives CDR1 SGHAT, CDR2 FQNNGV. With V trimmed by 5 bases and J by 10 bases, 12 bases remained unmatched. The CDR3 loop is CASSRYRTGEGTIYF. In nucleotides, the CDR3 is TGTGCCAGCAGCCGATACCGGACAGGGGAAGGGACCATATATTTT. Full variable domain (outside the CDR3, taken from reference TRBV11-2 and TRBJ1-3): EAGVAQSPRYKIIEKRQSVAFWCNPISGHATLYWYQQILGQGPKLLIQFQNNGVVDDSQLPKDRFSAERLKGVDSTLKIQPAKLEDSAVYLCASSRYRTGEGTIYFGEGSWLTVV.